Reported below is one TCR beta chain. Assay used: immunoSEQ multiplex PCR; TCRdb lists only in-frame clones, some missing. The repertoire consists of roughly 60,000 clones, with about 88% occurring once and the leading ten covering under 1.3%. The sample is drawn from a study of blood T cell repertoires in COVID-19. In the study overall: Sources were T cells, B-cell-depleted T cells, or PBMCs; the material itself was cDNA or gDNA.

CDR1 and CDR2 from the germline V gene are MGHRA and YSYEKL. This CDR3 is 14 amino acids long. V was clipped by 5 bases and J by 6 bases; unmatched bases: 6. The sequenced sample consisted of peripheral blood. V is TRBV4-1 and J is TRBJ1-5, with 8 bases aligning to TRBD1. The sequence came from a man in his 70s with acute or convalescent COVID-19. CDR3 nucleotide sequence: TGCGCCAGCAGCGTGGACAGGGTTGCTCAGCCCCAGCATTTT. It translates to CASSVDRVAQPQHF.